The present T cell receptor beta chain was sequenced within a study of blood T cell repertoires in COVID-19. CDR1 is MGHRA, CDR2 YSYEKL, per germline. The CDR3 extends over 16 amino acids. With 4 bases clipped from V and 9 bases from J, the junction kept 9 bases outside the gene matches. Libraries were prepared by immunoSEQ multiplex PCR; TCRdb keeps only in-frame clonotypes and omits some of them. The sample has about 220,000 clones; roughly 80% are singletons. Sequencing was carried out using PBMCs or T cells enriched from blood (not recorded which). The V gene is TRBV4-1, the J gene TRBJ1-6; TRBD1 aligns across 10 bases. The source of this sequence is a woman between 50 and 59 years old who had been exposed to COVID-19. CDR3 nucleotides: TGCGCCAGCAGCCCTCGGGAGGGACAGGGGAGTTCACCCCTCCACTTT. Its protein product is CASSPREGQGSSPLHF.